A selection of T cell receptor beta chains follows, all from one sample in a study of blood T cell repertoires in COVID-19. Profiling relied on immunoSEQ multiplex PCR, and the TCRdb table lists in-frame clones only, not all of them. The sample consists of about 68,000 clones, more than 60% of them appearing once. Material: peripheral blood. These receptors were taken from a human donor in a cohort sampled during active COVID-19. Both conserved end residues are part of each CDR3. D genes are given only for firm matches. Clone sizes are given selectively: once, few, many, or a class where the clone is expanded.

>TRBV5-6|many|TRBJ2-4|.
TGTGCCAGCAGTATGACAGGTTTGGCCATTCAGTACTTC
CASSMTGLAIQYF
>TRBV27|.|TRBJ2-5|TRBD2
TGTGCCAGCAGTCCCCTGAGTAGCGGGAGGGCCAAAGAGACCCAGTACTTC
CASSPLSSGRAKETQYF
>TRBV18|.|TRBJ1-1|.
TGTGCCAGCTCACCATGGACAGAACAGAACACTGAAGCTTTCTTT
CASSPWTEQNTEAFF
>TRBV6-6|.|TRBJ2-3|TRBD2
TGTGCCAGCAGTTCAGCGGGAGTGGGGACAGATACGCAGTATTTT
CASSSAGVGTDTQYF
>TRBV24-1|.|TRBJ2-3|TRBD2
TGTGCCACCAGCCAAGCGGGGGGCACAGATACGCAGTATTTT
CATSQAGGTDTQYF
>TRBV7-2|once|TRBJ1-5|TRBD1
TGTGCCAGCAGCACGGGGACAGGGGATCAGCCCCAGCATTTT
CASSTGTGDQPQHF
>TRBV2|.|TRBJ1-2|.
TGTGCCAGCAGCCAAACCGGGACATTTAACTATGGCTACACCTTC
CASSQTGTFNYGYTF
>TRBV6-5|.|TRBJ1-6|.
TGTGCCAGCACCAGTCCAGGGGTGGGTTCACCCCTCCACTTT
CASTSPGVGSPLHF
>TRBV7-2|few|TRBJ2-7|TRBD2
TGTGCCAGCAGCTTAGGTGGGACTAGTGCCCACGAGCAGTACTTC
CASSLGGTSAHEQYF
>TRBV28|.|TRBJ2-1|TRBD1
TGTGCCAGCAGTTTACCAGGGGGAGTGGGCTCCTACAATGAGCAGTTCTTC
CASSLPGGVGSYNEQFF
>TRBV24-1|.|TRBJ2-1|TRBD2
TGTGCCACCAGTCGATTGGGCGGGAGGGTTGATGAGCAGTTCTTC
CATSRLGGRVDEQFF
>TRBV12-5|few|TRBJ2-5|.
TGTGCTAGTGGTCCCCGCGTAGAGACCCAGTACTTC
CASGPRVETQYF
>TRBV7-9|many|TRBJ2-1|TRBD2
TGTGCCAGCAGCACCTACTTAGGAGAGCGGGGGGGCCTGAATGAGCAGTTCTTC
CASSTYLGERGGLNEQFF
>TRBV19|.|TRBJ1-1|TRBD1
TGTGCCAGTAGTGAGCGACAGGGGCACACTGAAGCTTTCTTT
CASSERQGHTEAFF
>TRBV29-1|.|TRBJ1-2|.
TGCAGCGTTGAAGGCCAGTCATATGGCTACACCTTC
CSVEGQSYGYTF
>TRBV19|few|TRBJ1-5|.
TGTGCCAGTAGTGTCTCACAGGGTGATTCTGGCAATCAGCCCCAGCATTTT
CASSVSQGDSGNQPQHF
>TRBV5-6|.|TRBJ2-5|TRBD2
TGTGCCAGCAGCCGTACTGGACTAGCGGGAGGGACGGAGACCCAGTACTTC
CASSRTGLAGGTETQYF
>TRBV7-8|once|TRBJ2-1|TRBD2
TGTGCCAGCAGCCCCCAGCTAGCGGGAGAACGCAATGAGCAGTTCTTC
CASSPQLAGERNEQFF
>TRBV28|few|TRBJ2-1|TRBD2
TGTGCCAGCAGTTTATCGGGACTAGCGGGAGCCAATGAGCAGTTCTTC
CASSLSGLAGANEQFF
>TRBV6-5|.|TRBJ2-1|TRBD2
TGTGCCAGCAGCCGGGGGGGGCTATTAACAAATGAGCAGTTCTTC
CASSRGGLLTNEQFF
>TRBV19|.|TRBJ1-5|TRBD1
TGTGCCAGTAGTATAGGGCGTCCGGCAGGGGGACATCAGCCCCAGCATTTT
CASSIGRPAGGHQPQHF
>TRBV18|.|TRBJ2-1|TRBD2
TGTGCCAGCTCACCGGGCGGGAGCTCCTACAATGAGCAGTTCTTC
CASSPGGSSYNEQFF
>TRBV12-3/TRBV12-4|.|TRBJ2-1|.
TGTGCCACGGACGGGAGCTCCTACAATGAGCAGTTCTTC
CATDGSSYNEQFF
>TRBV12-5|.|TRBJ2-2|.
TGTGCTAGTGGGAACGGACAAGACACCGGGGAGCTGTTTTTT
CASGNGQDTGELFF
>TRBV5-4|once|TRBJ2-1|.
TGTGCCAGCAGCTTGGGTCAGGGGCAGGTCTACAATGAGCAGTTCTTC
CASSLGQGQVYNEQFF
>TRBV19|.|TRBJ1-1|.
TGTGCCAGTAGTCAACAAGTAAACACTGAAGCTTTCTTT
CASSQQVNTEAFF
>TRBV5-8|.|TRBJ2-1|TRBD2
TGTGCCAGCAGCTTGGGTGTTAGCGGGAGATCTGGTAATGAGCAGTTCTTC
CASSLGVSGRSGNEQFF
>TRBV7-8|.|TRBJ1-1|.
TGTGCCAGCAGCCCGACCCTAGTAAACACTGAAGCTTTCTTT
CASSPTLVNTEAFF
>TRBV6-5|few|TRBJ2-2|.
TGTGCCAGCACCATAGACTTGAACACCGGGGAGCTGTTTTTT
CASTIDLNTGELFF
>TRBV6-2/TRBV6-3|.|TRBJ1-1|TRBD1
TGTGCCAGCAGTCGACAGGGTGAAACAACTGAAGCTTTCTTT
CASSRQGETTEAFF
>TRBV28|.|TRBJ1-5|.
TGTGCCGAGACGGGGGGCCGGGAGCAGCCCCAGCATTTT
CAETGGREQPQHF
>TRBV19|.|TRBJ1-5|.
TGTGCCAGTAGTATCCGGTCAGGTAATAGCAATCAGCCCCAGCATTTT
CASSIRSGNSNQPQHF
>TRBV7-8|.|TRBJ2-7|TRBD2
TGTGCCAGCAGCTTAGAATCACTAGCGGCCTACGAGCAGTACTTC
CASSLESLAAYEQYF
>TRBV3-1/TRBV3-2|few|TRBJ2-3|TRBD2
TGTGCCAGCAGCCAAGCCCAGCGGGGTGGGGATACGCAGTATTTT
CASSQAQRGGDTQYF
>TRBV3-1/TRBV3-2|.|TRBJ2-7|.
TGTGCCAGCAGCCAAGCGCAGGGTACCTCCTACGAGCAGTACTTC
CASSQAQGTSYEQYF
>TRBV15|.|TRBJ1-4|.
TGTGCCACCAGCAGAGCTGCAACTAATGAAAAACTGTTTTTT
CATSRAATNEKLFF
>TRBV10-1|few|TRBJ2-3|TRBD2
TGCGCCAGCAGTGAGGGACTAGCTAGCACAGATACGCAGTATTTT
CASSEGLASTDTQYF
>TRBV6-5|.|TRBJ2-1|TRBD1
TGTGCCAGCAGTAGAGGACAGGGCAGCGTCAATGAGCAGTTCTTC
CASSRGQGSVNEQFF
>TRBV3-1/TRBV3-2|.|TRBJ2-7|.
TGTGCCAGCAGCCAAGCGGCTAGCGAAAACGAGCAGTACTTC
CASSQAASENEQYF
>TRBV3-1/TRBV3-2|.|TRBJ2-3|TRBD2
TGTGCCAGCAGTCCACTAGCGGGGGGGCACACAGATACGCAGTATTTT
CASSPLAGGHTDTQYF
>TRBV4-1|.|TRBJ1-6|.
TGCGCCAGCAGCCAAGATACCCGGACTTTTTATTCACCCCTCCACTTT
CASSQDTRTFYSPLHF
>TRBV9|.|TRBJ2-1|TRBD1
TGTGCCAGCAGCGTAGGGATCGGGGGACAGGGGGCGGCCTACAATGAGCAGTTCTTC
CASSVGIGGQGAAYNEQFF
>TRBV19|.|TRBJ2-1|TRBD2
TGTGCCAGTAGTATAAGAGCGGGAGGCAGCGGCAATGAGCAGTTCTTC
CASSIRAGGSGNEQFF
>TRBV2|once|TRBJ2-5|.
TGTGCCAGCAGGGGATCAGGGTTTACGGAGACCCAGTACTTC
CASRGSGFTETQYF
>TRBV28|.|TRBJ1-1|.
TGTGCCAGCAGCTCCCGGGACACTGAAGCTTTCTTT
CASSSRDTEAFF
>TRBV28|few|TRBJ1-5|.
TGTGCCAGCAGTTTATATGGAGGGGAAAATCAGCCCCAGCATTTT
CASSLYGGENQPQHF
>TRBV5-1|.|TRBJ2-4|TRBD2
TGCGCCAGCAGCTTACCGGGACTAGCGGGAACCAAAAACATTCAGTACTTC
CASSLPGLAGTKNIQYF
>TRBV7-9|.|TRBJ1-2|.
TGTGCCAGCAGCCCCATTGGAGGAAACTATGGCTACACCTTC
CASSPIGGNYGYTF
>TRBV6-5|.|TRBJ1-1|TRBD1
TGTGCCAGCAGTTTACAGGGGCGGGACACTGAAGCTTTCTTT
CASSLQGRDTEAFF
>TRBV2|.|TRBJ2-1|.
TGTGCCAGCAGTGAACGGTCGGCAGGTGAGCAGTTCTTC
CASSERSAGEQFF
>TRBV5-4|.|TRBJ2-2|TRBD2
TGTGCCAGCAGCTACTCCGGGAGGGGCTTCACCGGGGAGCTGTTTTTT
CASSYSGRGFTGELFF
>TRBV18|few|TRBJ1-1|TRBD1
TGTGCCAGCTCACTTCTCCCACAGGGGGGAGTCACTGAAGCTTTCTTT
CASSLLPQGGVTEAFF
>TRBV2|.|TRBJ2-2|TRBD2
TGTACAACTAGCGGGGATTACACCGGGGAGCTGTTTTTT
CTTSGDYTGELFF
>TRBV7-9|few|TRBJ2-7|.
TGTGCCAGCAGTTCTTACAGGTCCTACGAGCAGTACTTC
CASSSYRSYEQYF